This TCR beta chain is from a study of blood T cell repertoires in COVID-19. Comment on this clone: Additional DNA sequences in this sample encode the identical CDR3.

Authors' methods: Reference gene primer amplification gave nucleated cell count estimates. Profiled with immunoSEQ multiplex PCR; TCRdb holds only in-frame clones, not every one. D and trimming come from the DNA, and the V and J calls and clone size come from that table. The profile shows nearly 200,000 clones, roughly 79% of them singletons. The V gene lost 1 base and the J gene lost 3 bases, with 7 bases spanning the gap. There are 13 residues in the CDR3. This clonotype originated in a human donor with acute or convalescent COVID-19. The donor label of this sample is uncertain. Source material: peripheral blood. This chain connects TRBV12-3 or TRBV12-4 to TRBJ2-7, with D unclear. The CDR3 reads CASSLGQYYEQYF. In nucleotides, the CDR3 is TGTGCCAGCAGTTTAGGGCAGTACTACGAGCAGTACTTC.